The T cell receptor (beta chain) described here comes from a study of cytomegalovirus exposure and HLA in healthy donors. The CDR3 spans 15 residues. V lost 1 base, J lost 7 bases, and 7 bases stayed unmatched. CDR1 SEHNR and CDR2 FQNEAQ come from the germline V gene (reference sequence). General study results and limits: Investigators reported 150 to 200 TCR beta chains as tied to cytomegalovirus.

Sequencing was performed with immunoSEQ multiplex PCR; in TCRdb, only in-frame clones are kept and a portion is missing. The profile covers about 190,000 clones, with around 84% appearing a single time and roughly 6.5% taken by the ten largest. A remark on this clone: What it recognizes is unknown.

This clonotype was obtained from a man aged 18 to 29 in good health and CMV-seropositive. Sequenced: PBMCs. The genes are TRBV7-9 and TRBJ2-1, with 7 positions matching TRBD1. The CDR3, as DNA: TGTGCCAGCAGCTTAGTGCACAGGGGATTGAATGAGCAGTTCTTC. It yields the protein CASSLVHRGLNEQFF.